This T cell receptor (beta chain) was retrieved from a study of blood T cell repertoires in COVID-19. For the study at large: T cells, B-cell-depleted T cells, or PBMCs provided the cDNA or gDNA that served as material.

Trimming left V 1 base short and J 0 bases short, with 6 bases between. The CDR3 runs to 15 residues. Germline values: CDR1 SGHDN, CDR2 FVKESK. TCRdb keeps only in-frame clones here, not all; method: immunoSEQ multiplex PCR. The sample has tens of thousands of clones, roughly 87% seen once. This receptor was taken from a man aged 55-75 years with COVID-19, enrolled during active disease. The chain carries TRBV14 and TRBJ2-2; weak D call: TRBD2 (5 bases). The specimen was peripheral blood. CDR3 DNA sequence: TGTGCCAGCAGCCAAGGACTAACGAACACCGGGGAGCTGTTTTTT. This gives the protein CASSQGLTNTGELFF. Complete variable domain (other parts from reference TRBV14 and TRBJ2-2): EAGVTQFPSHSVIEKGQTVTLRCDPISGHDNLYWYRRVMGKEIKFLLHFVKESKQDESGMPNNRFLAERTGGTYSTLKVQPAELEDSGVYFCASSQGLTNTGELFFGEGSRLTVL.